This T cell receptor (beta chain) was obtained from a study of cytomegalovirus exposure and HLA in healthy donors. The assay was immunoSEQ multiplex PCR, and TCRdb's table has in-frame clones only and misses some. The repertoire has 150,000 to 200,000 clones, around 84% of them found once; the top ten carry roughly 7%. CDR3 size: 21 residues. V lost 5 bases to trimming and J lost 5 bases; unmatched junction nucleotides: 26. The germline CDR1 and CDR2 sequences are LNHDA and SQIVND (reference sequence). This clonotype originated in a man between 18 and 35 years old in good health and CMV-seropositive. The rearrangement links TRBV19 to TRBJ1-1; TRBD1 agrees at 10 bases. Sequenced input: PBMCs. The CDR3 loop reads CASSPVTGGYESPPWGTEAFF. The CDR3 nucleotides are TGTGCCAGTAGTCCCGTGACAGGGGGCTATGAGTCCCCTCCCTGGGGGACTGAAGCTTTCTTT.